The sequence of this TCR beta chain was determined in a study of Tregs in tolerant kidney transplant recipients. Study outcomes and limitations: Few patients were studied, so findings need validation in larger groups.

The assay was immunoSEQ multiplex PCR, and TCRdb's table has in-frame clones only and misses some. The sample records around 50,000 clones, over 70% being singletons. Unstimulated regulatory T cells (CD4+CD25+CD127-), CD4+CD25- non-regulatory cells, CD4 and CD8 cells were FACS-sorted from thawed PBMCs. Worth noting for this clone: The antigen is not known.

The sequencing input was CD4+ T cells from blood. The sequence came from a human donor in good health.

The CDR3 here is CASSLAGSSYNEQFF. CDR3 coding DNA: TGTGCCAGCAGCTTAGCGGGGAGCTCCTACAATGAGCAGTTCTTC. The chain employs TRBV7-9 and TRBJ2-1; perhaps TRBD2 as D (5 bases). Germline CDR1 SEHNR, CDR2 FQNEAQ (reference sequence). The ends were cut back, 0 bases at V and 0 bases at J, with 6 bases in the middle. This CDR3 region has 15 residues.